Described below is a single TCR beta chain sequence and its context. No antigen is known for it. The data derive from a study of shared clonotypes between healthy human individuals. The CDR3 length is 17 residues. Germline CDR1 LNHNV, CDR2 YYDKDF (reference sequence). V lost 2 bases and J lost 7; bases outside the gene matches: 12. Profiling relied on immunoSEQ multiplex PCR, and the TCRdb table lists in-frame clones only, not all of them. Altogether 1.6 million or so clones are present, approximately 96% being singletons, with the ten largest covering 0.95% to 1.5%. Study-wide results and limits: Naive CD4 clonotype sharing across a few donors was about 5%.

The sequenced material came from naive CD4+ T cells sorted from blood. Subset indicated: CD45RA+ positively selected. V and J are TRBV15 and TRBJ2-1; 9 bases align to TRBD2. The TCR sequence derives from a man younger than 40 in good health. The CDR3 sequence: CATSRQKGAGGPNEQFF. CDR3 sequence (DNA): TGTGCCACCAGCAGACAGAAAGGGGCGGGAGGGCCGAATGAGCAGTTCTTC.